These 32 T cell receptor beta chains were all obtained from the same sample, sequenced in a study of beta chain features in type 1 diabetes. Expressed TCRB transcripts were sequenced because the entire RNA isolate underwent reverse transcription. TCRdb's table, derived via immunoSEQ multiplex PCR, lists solely in-frame clones and lacks some. Among hundreds of thousands of clones, roughly 15% were seen once, and the ten largest hold 0.023%. Sequences were obtained from naive CD4+ T cells from blood. All receptors come from a woman aged 18-29 years in good health.

This clone was detected a few times. The V call is TRBV4-1, the J call TRBJ2-5; TRBD2 aligns across 9 bases. Germline V gene lookup returns CDR1 MGHRA and CDR2 YSYEKL. This CDR3 spans 15 amino acids. V dropped 1 base and J dropped 5; count of bases not matched to a gene: 5. CDR3 loop: CASSQGAGGRETQYF. In DNA, the CDR3 is TGCGCCAGCAGCCAAGGAGCGGGAGGCCGGGAGACCCAGTACTTC.

The chain couples TRBV7-9 to TRBJ2-1; D possibly corresponds to TRBD2 (5 bases). CDR1 and CDR2 from the germline V gene are SEHNR and FQNEAQ (reference sequence). CDR3 length: 14 amino acids. V lost 7 bases to trimming and J lost 2 bases, with 12 bases between them. The CDR3 bases are TGTGCCAGCACATCGAGCGGAACCTACAATGAGCAGTTCTTC. Its translation: CASTSSGTYNEQFF. Using reference TRBV7-9 and TRBJ2-1 for the parts outside the CDR3, the full variable domain is DTGVSQNPRHKITKRGQNVTFRCDPISEHNRLYWYRQTLGQGPEFLTYFQNEAQLEKSRLLSDRFSAERPKGSFSTLEIQRTEQGDSAMYLCASTSSGTYNEQFFGPGTRLTVL.

About this clone: Distinct nucleotide sequences in the sample also encode this CDR3. The rearrangement uses TRBV7-9 and TRBJ2-3; TRBD2 matches 14 bases. With 5 bases clipped from V and 4 bases from J, the junction kept 2 bases outside the gene matches. The germline V gene encodes CDR1 SEHNR and CDR2 FQNEAQ (reference sequence). The CDR3 extends over 15 amino acids. The chain's CDR3 is CASSQTSGRADTQYF. The CDR3 DNA reads TGTGCCAGCAGCCAGACTAGCGGGAGGGCAGATACGCAGTATTTT. Full variable domain (rest looked up from reference TRBV7-9 and TRBJ2-3): DTGVSQNPRHKITKRGQNVTFRCDPISEHNRLYWYRQTLGQGPEFLTYFQNEAQLEKSRLLSDRFSAERPKGSFSTLEIQRTEQGDSAMYLCASSQTSGRADTQYFGPGTRLTVL.

This chain links TRBV5-1 with TRBJ2-2; D perhaps matches TRBD1 (6 bases). The germline V gene encodes CDR1 SGHRS and CDR2 YFSETQ. The length of the CDR3 is 15 residues. The V end lost 4 bases, the J end lost 7 bases, and 17 bases lay between the germline ends. CDR3 amino acids: CASSQPKGDGGELFF. The CDR3 coding sequence is TGCGCCAGCAGCCAACCGAAGGGGGATGGCGGGGAGCTGTTTTTT.

This clone was detected only a few times. CDR3 region: CASSLAQGLETQYF. CDR3 sequence (DNA): TGCGCCAGCAGCTTGGCCCAAGGTTTGGAGACCCAGTACTTC. This chain links TRBV5-1 with TRBJ2-5, with D hard to call. The CDR3 has 14 amino acids. Germline-derived CDR1 and CDR2 are SGHRS and YFSETQ. V lost 0 bases, J lost 5 bases, and 11 bases lay in between.

This clone has more than one count but fewer than ten. The chain has TRBV7-9 and TRBJ2-5; D is possibly TRBD1 (5 bases). V was cut by 5 bases and J by 1 base, with 11 bases left in between. This CDR3 has 14 residues. Germline V gene data show CDR1 as SEHNR and CDR2 as FQNEAQ (reference sequence). The CDR3 is CASSIRQPQETQYF. DNA for the CDR3: TGTGCCAGCAGCATCAGACAGCCCCAAGAGACCCAGTACTTC.

The V call is TRBV5-5, the J call TRBJ2-1; the match to TRBD1 covers 9 bases. CDR1 is SGHKS and CDR2 is YYEKEE in the germline V gene (reference sequence). The CDR3 has 15 amino acids. With V trimmed by 5 bases and J by 5 bases, 8 bases remained unmatched. CDR3 coding DNA: TGTGCCAGCAGACTGGGACAGGGCTCGCACAATGAGCAGTTCTTC. Its protein product is CASRLGQGSHNEQFF.

CDR3 in DNA: TGCGCCAGCAGCCTCGGTTGGCAGGGGGCCTACGAGCAGTACTTC. Encoded protein: CASSLGWQGAYEQYF. The chain uses TRBV4-3 and TRBJ2-7; TRBD1 matches at 7 bases. Germline V lookup: CDR1 LGHNA, CDR2 YSLEER. The CDR3 consists of 15 residues. The ends lost 4 bases at V and 2 bases at J; junction bases unmatched: 8.

This clone was recorded a few times. The genes are TRBV25-1 and TRBJ1-1; 8 positions match TRBD1. Germline CDR1 is MGHDK and CDR2 is SYGVNS. The CDR3 consists of 13 residues. Trimming cost V 5 bases and J 5 bases; bases outside gene matches: 4. CDR3 nucleotide sequence: TGTGCCAGCAGTCCACAGGGGGTTACTGAAGCTTTCTTT. Residues: CASSPQGVTEAFF. The variable domain in full, with the rest retrieved from reference TRBV25-1 and TRBJ1-1, is EADIYQTPRYLVIGTGKKITLECSQTMGHDKMYWYQQDPGMELHLIHYSYGVNSTEKGDLSSESTVSRIRTEHFPLTLESARPSHTSQYLCASSPQGVTEAFFGQGTRLTVV.

V gene TRBV9 combines with J gene TRBJ2-1, with a tentative D call TRBD1 (5 bases). Germline assignment: CDR1 SGDLS and CDR2 YYNGEE. This CDR3 has 13 residues. V was clipped by 0 bases and J by 6 bases, with 7 bases between them. CDR3 in DNA: TGTGCCAGCAGCGTAGGACAGAGCAATGAGCAGTTCTTC. As protein: CASSVGQSNEQFF. Based on the CDR3 plus reference TRBV9 and TRBJ2-1, the full variable domain is DSGVTQTPKHLITATGQRVTLRCSPRSGDLSVYWYQQSLDQGLQFLIQYYNGEERAKGNILERFSAQQFPDLHSELNLSSLELGDSALYFCASSVGQSNEQFFGPGTRLTVL.

This clone came up a few times. CDR3 bases: TGTGCCAGCAGTCTGCACCCTAGCGGGAGTAGGGGCGGGGAGCTGTTTTTT. Its protein is CASSLHPSGSRGGELFF. This chain links TRBV28 with TRBJ2-2; 10 bases align to TRBD2. The CDR3 loop spans 17 amino acids. V was pared by 5 bases and J by 7 bases, with 13 bases of the junction left unmatched. CDR1 and CDR2 from the germline V gene are MDHEN and SYDVKM.

This clone was detected a few times. The J gene is TRBJ2-5, the V gene TRBV10-3, with D uncertain. This CDR3 comprises 14 residues. Germline lookup yields CDR1 ENHRY and CDR2 SYGVKD. The germline V and J ends were trimmed by 4 bases and 2 bases, with 11 bases remaining between them. CDR3 loop: CAISAVAVQETQYF. Written as DNA, the CDR3 is TGTGCCATCAGTGCGGTCGCAGTTCAAGAGACCCAGTACTTC.

This clone was observed a handful of times. The DNA of the CDR3 is TGCGCCAGCAGCCAACGTGGATACGAGCAGTACTTC. It specifies CASSQRGYEQYF. The chain couples TRBV5-1 to TRBJ2-7; D ambiguous. This CDR3 has 12 residues. In germline, CDR1 is SGHRS, CDR2 YFSETQ. Deletions cut 4 bases from V and 4 bases from J, with 9 bases between. Based on the CDR3 plus reference TRBV5-1 and TRBJ2-7, the full variable domain is KAGVTQTPRYLIKTRGQQVTLSCSPISGHRSVSWYQQTPGQGLQFLFEYFSETQRNKGNFPGRFSGRQFSNSRSEMNVSTLELGDSALYLCASSQRGYEQYFGPGTRLTVT.

The rearrangement links TRBV7-2 to TRBJ1-1, with a tentative D call TRBD1 (6 bases). The CDR3 consists of 15 residues. V lost 1 base and J lost 1, with 10 bases in between. Germline V gives CDR1 SGHTA, CDR2 FQGNSA. CDR3 in DNA: TGTGCCAGCAGCTTAGGGGGACACCGGAACACTGAAGCTTTCTTT. As protein: CASSLGGHRNTEAFF.

This clone was counted between two and nine times. This sample also contains other DNA sequences that code for the same CDR3. V is TRBV5-1 and J is TRBJ2-7, with D maybe TRBD1 (6 bases). Germline CDR1 is SGHRS and CDR2 is YFSETQ. The CDR3 runs to 13 residues. V was shortened by 4 bases and J by 4 bases, with 12 bases between the two germline ends. The DNA for the CDR3 is TGCGCCAGCAGCCCACAGGGTACTTACGAGCAGTACTTC. This sequence encodes CASSPQGTYEQYF.

This chain links TRBV7-2 with TRBJ2-1; a possible D gene is TRBD2 (6 bases). The V gene's germline CDR1 is SGHTA and CDR2 FQGNSA. The CDR3 extends over 16 amino acids. The ends were cut back, 1 base at V and 1 base at J, with 11 bases in the middle. Here the CDR3 reads CASSLVGGISYNEQFF. The CDR3 nucleotides are TGTGCCAGCAGCTTAGTTGGCGGGATATCCTACAATGAGCAGTTCTTC.

The gene calls are TRBV11-3 and TRBJ2-3; D may be TRBD2 (6 bases). Per germline, CDR1 SGHNT and CDR2 YENEEA. Trimming took 2 bases from V and 4 from J, leaving 7 bases between them. CDR3 length: 13 residues. In DNA, the CDR3 is TGTGCCAGCAGCTTAAGACTAGCAGATACGCAGTATTTT. Its protein product is CASSLRLADTQYF.

In this sample, this clone turned up a few times. This chain uses TRBV7-9 with TRBJ2-3, with a weak D call TRBD2 (5 bases). Germline lookup yields CDR1 SEHNR and CDR2 FQNEAQ (reference sequence). Trimming removed 2 bases from V and 4 bases from J, with 13 bases in between. There are 15 residues in the CDR3. The CDR3 DNA is TGTGCCAGCAGCTTAATGCGGGTTGGGTCAGATACGCAGTATTTT. As protein: CASSLMRVGSDTQYF. Supplemented by reference TRBV7-9 and TRBJ2-3, the full variable domain reads DTGVSQNPRHKITKRGQNVTFRCDPISEHNRLYWYRQTLGQGPEFLTYFQNEAQLEKSRLLSDRFSAERPKGSFSTLEIQRTEQGDSAMYLCASSLMRVGSDTQYFGPGTRLTVL.

This clone was detected only a few times. J is TRBJ2-5 and V is TRBV7-2; D may be TRBD1 (5 bases). In germline, CDR1 is SGHTA, CDR2 FQGNSA. V lost 6 bases and J 7 bases, leaving 12 bases between the germline ends. This CDR3 is built from 12 residues. The CDR3 region is CASSPQGATQYF. For the CDR3, the DNA is TGTGCCAGCAGTCCTCAGGGCGCGACCCAGTACTTC.

This clone has a handful of counts. The chain couples TRBV7-9 to TRBJ2-3, with a tentative D call TRBD1 (5 bases). The germline V gene encodes CDR1 SEHNR and CDR2 FQNEAQ (reference sequence). V dropped 6 bases and J dropped 1 base, with 14 bases sitting between them. The CDR3 is 15 amino acids. The CDR3 coding sequence is TGTGCCAGCAGTTTCCAGGGAATCGGCACAGATACGCAGTATTTT. The encoded protein is CASSFQGIGTDTQYF.

This chain uses TRBV27 with TRBJ2-1, with 9 bases lining up with TRBD1. Germline CDR1 is MNHEY and CDR2 is SMNVEV (reference sequence). V trimming: 2 bases; J trimming: 5 bases; junction bases outside the gene matches: 7. The CDR3 has 16 amino acids. Here the CDR3 reads CASSLPKGTGHNEQFF. The CDR3 DNA is TGTGCCAGCAGTTTACCGAAGGGGACAGGGCACAATGAGCAGTTCTTC.

Turning to this clone: The same CDR3 arises from other DNA sequences in this sample as well. The chain carries TRBV11-2 and TRBJ2-7; 7 bases match TRBD1. Germline lookup yields CDR1 SGHAT and CDR2 FQNNGV. V gave up 5 bases and J gave up 4 bases; unmatched junction bases: 5. The CDR3 is 13 residues long. The CDR3 bases are TGTGCCAGCAGCCGTGACAGGGCGTACGAGCAGTACTTC. Residues: CASSRDRAYEQYF.

The chain has TRBV19 and TRBJ2-4; D perhaps matches TRBD2 (6 bases). Germline values: CDR1 LNHDA, CDR2 SQIVND (reference sequence). Trimming cost V 5 bases and J 5 bases, with 16 bases left between them. The CDR3 consists of 15 residues. DNA of the CDR3: TGTGCCAGTAGTGCCCTCCAGTCGGGAGAAAACATTCAGTACTTC. This encodes CASSALQSGENIQYF.

The V call is TRBV10-3, the J call TRBJ2-1; 8 positions agree with TRBD2. V was clipped by 2 bases and J by 8 bases; unmatched bases: 17. The CDR3 spans 18 residues. Germline V gene data show CDR1 as ENHRY and CDR2 as SYGVKD. The CDR3 nucleotides are TGTGCCATCAGTGAGGAGGCGGGAGTAGCGGGGAGAGGGTATGAGCAGTTCTTC. This encodes CAISEEAGVAGRGYEQFF.

A few counts support this clone. The chain is built from TRBV4-3 and TRBJ1-1; D perhaps matches TRBD1 (6 bases). Trimming removed 0 bases at V and 9 bases at J, with 14 bases between. This CDR3 is 14 amino acids long. CDR1 is LGHNA, CDR2 YSLEER, per germline. The CDR3: CASSQDSIGQKAFF. The CDR3 DNA sequence: TGCGCCAGCAGCCAAGATTCGATCGGACAGAAAGCTTTCTTT.

The chain carries TRBV5-5 and TRBJ1-1, with 9 bases aligning to TRBD1. Germline V CDR1 and CDR2: SGHKS, YYEKEE (reference sequence). After removal of 3 bases from V and 6 bases from J, the junction contained 6 bases not matched to a gene. This CDR3 region has 14 residues. The CDR3 DNA follows: TGTGCCAGCAGCTGGGGACAGGGAAGCGCTGAAGCTTTCTTT. Amino acids: CASSWGQGSAEAFF.

This sequence joins TRBV2 and TRBJ1-5; 11 bases agree with TRBD1. V was clipped by 6 bases and J by 5 bases; unmatched bases: 3. Germline assignment: CDR1 SNHLY and CDR2 FYNNEI. The CDR3 contains 14 residues. For the CDR3, the DNA is TGTGCCAGCAGCTCGGACAGGGGGCATCAGCCCCAGCATTTT. This sequence encodes CASSSDRGHQPQHF.

The rearrangement links TRBV7-9 to TRBJ2-1; 13 bases align to TRBD2. The length of the CDR3 is 18 residues. V lost 5 bases and J lost 7; bases outside the gene matches: 14. Germline V lookup: CDR1 SEHNR, CDR2 FQNEAQ (reference sequence). The CDR3 loop is CASSHGLAGVVLGNEQFF. The DNA for the CDR3 is TGTGCCAGCAGCCACGGACTAGCGGGAGTGGTATTGGGGAATGAGCAGTTCTTC.

There are a few counts of this clone. J is TRBJ1-2 and V is TRBV28; D is unresolved. Trimming left V 2 bases short and J 4 bases short, with 11 bases between. From germline, CDR1 is MDHEN and CDR2 SYDVKM. This CDR3 region has 14 residues. The CDR3 DNA reads as TGTGCCAGCAGTTTAAACGGGCGACGCTATGGCTACACCTTC. It specifies CASSLNGRRYGYTF.

The CDR3 is CASSLAGVRYYEQYF. DNA of the CDR3: TGTGCCAGCAGCTTAGCGGGGGTTCGATACTACGAGCAGTACTTC. The chain carries TRBV7-2 and TRBJ2-7, with D perhaps being TRBD1 or TRBD2 (5 bases each). The CDR3 is made up of 15 amino acids. The ends were cut back, 0 bases at V and 3 bases at J, with 12 bases in the middle. Per the germline V gene, CDR1 is SGHTA and CDR2 is FQGNSA.

This clone was seen a few times. This chain uses TRBV6-5 with TRBJ2-5; maybe TRBD1 (6 bases). Germline CDR1 is MNHEY and CDR2 is SVGAGI. The CDR3 totals 16 residues. Trimming took 2 bases from V and 5 from J, leaving 18 bases between them. CDR3 region: CASSYEQGSLGETQYF. DNA for the CDR3: TGTGCCAGCAGTTACGAGCAGGGGTCTCTCGGGGAGACCCAGTACTTC.

The chain couples TRBV11-2 to TRBJ1-1; a possible D gene is TRBD1 (6 bases). The V gene lost 3 bases and the J gene lost 3 bases, with 11 bases spanning the gap. The germline CDR1 and CDR2 sequences are SGHAT and FQNNGV. This CDR3 region has 14 residues. CDR3 loop: CASSFGNRDTEAFF. CDR3 DNA: TGTGCCAGCAGCTTCGGGAACAGGGACACTGAAGCTTTCTTT. Full variable domain (rest looked up from reference TRBV11-2 and TRBJ1-1): EAGVAQSPRYKIIEKRQSVAFWCNPISGHATLYWYQQILGQGPKLLIQFQNNGVVDDSQLPKDRFSAERLKGVDSTLKIQPAKLEDSAVYLCASSFGNRDTEAFFGQGTRLTVV.